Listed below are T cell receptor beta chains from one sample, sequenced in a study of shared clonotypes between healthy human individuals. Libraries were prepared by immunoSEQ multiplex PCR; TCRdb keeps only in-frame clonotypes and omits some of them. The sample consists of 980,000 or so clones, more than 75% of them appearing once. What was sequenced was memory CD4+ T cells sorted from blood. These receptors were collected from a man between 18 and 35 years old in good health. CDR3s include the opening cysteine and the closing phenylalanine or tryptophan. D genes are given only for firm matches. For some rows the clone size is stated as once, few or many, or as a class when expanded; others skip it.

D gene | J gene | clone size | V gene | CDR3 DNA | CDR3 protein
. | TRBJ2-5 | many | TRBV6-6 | TGTGCCAGCGGCGGGACTCGAGGGGGAGAGACCCAGTACTTC | CASGGTRGGETQYF
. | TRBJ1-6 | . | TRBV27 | TGTGCCAGCAGTCCCCAGGGACTAACAGGGCTGAATTCACCCCTCCACTTT | CASSPQGLTGLNSPLHF
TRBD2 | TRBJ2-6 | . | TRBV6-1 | TGTGCCAGCAGTGAAGCGACTAGCGGGAGGGCTGGGGCCAACGTCCTGACTTTC | CASSEATSGRAGANVLTF
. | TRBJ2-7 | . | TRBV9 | TGTGCCAGCAGCGTAGTATGGGACAACTACGAGCAGTACTTC | CASSVVWDNYEQYF
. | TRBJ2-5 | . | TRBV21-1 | TGTGCCAGCAGCAGGGGAGAGACCCAGTACTTC | CASSRGETQYF
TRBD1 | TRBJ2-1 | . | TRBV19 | TGTGCCAGTAGTCCCCGGACAGGGTACGCCTACAATGAGCAGTTCTTC | CASSPRTGYAYNEQFF
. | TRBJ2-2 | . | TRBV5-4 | TGTGCCAGCAGCTTTTTCACCGGGGAGCTGTTTTTT | CASSFFTGELFF
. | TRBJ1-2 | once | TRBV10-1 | TGCGCCAGCAGTGAAAAGAGGGGCTATGGCTACACCTTC | CASSEKRGYGYTF
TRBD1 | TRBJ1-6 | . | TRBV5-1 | TGCGCCAGCAGCTTGGCCGGACAGGGGTTACGGTCACCCCTCCACTTT | CASSLAGQGLRSPLHF
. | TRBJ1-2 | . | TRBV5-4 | TGTGCCAGCAGCTTGGGGGGGTTTGACTATGGCTACACCTTC | CASSLGGFDYGYTF
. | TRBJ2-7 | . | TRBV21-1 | TGTGCCAGCAGCATTGGGACAGAATACGAGCAGTACTTC | CASSIGTEYEQYF
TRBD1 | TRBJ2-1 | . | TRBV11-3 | TGTGCCAGCAGCTTAGCGGGACAGAATTCCTACAATGAGCAGTTCTTC | CASSLAGQNSYNEQFF
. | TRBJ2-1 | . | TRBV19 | TGTGCCAGTAGGAACCTTTGGAGTGGTCCCTCATTCGATGAGCAGTTCTTC | CASRNLWSGPSFDEQFF
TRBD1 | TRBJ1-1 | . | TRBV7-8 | TGTGCCAGCAGCGAGAGGGCACAGGGGATCACTGAAGCTTTCTTT | CASSERAQGITEAFF
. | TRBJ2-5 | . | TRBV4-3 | TGCGCCAGCAGCCAAGATCGGCGGACCCAAGAGACCCAGTACTTC | CASSQDRRTQETQYF
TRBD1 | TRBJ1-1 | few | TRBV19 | TGTGCCAGTAGATCCCCCCCCGGGACAGCTCGAGGAAACACTGAAGCTTTCTTT | CASRSPPGTARGNTEAFF
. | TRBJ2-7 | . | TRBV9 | TGTGCCAGCAGCTCGGAAAAGGGCGAGCAGTACTTC | CASSSEKGEQYF
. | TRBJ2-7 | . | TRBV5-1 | TGCGCCAGCAGCTATGCCGGGACGGAGGTGGGCGAGCAGTACTTC | CASSYAGTEVGEQYF
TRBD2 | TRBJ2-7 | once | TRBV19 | TGTGCCAGTAGGCGGGACTCGGGGGGCTACGAGCAGTACTTC | CASRRDSGGYEQYF
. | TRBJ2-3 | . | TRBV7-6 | TGTGCCAGCAGCGAAATAAGCGGCGGGGGCACAGATACGCAGTATTTT | CASSEISGGGTDTQYF
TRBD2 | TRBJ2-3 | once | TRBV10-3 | TGTGCCATCAGCGGACTAGCGGCTAGCACAGATACGCAGTATTTT | CAISGLAASTDTQYF
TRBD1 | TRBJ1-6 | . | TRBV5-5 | TGTGCCAGCAGCTTTAAGACAGGGGGTGTGAATTCACCCCTCCACTTT | CASSFKTGGVNSPLHF
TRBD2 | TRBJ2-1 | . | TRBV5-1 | TGCGCCAGCAAGGAACTAGCGGGTTACAATGAGCAGTTCTTC | CASKELAGYNEQFF
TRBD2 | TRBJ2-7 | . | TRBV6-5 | TGTGCCAGCAGTTCATCGATAGCGGGACGTAGGCAGTACTTC | CASSSSIAGRRQYF
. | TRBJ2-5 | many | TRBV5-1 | TGCGCCAGCAGCTTGACAGAGACCCAGTACTTC | CASSLTETQYF
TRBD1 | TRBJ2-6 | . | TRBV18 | TGTGCCAGCTCACCCCTTGGGACAGGGAGCGGCCCCGGGGCCAACGTCCTGACTTTC | CASSPLGTGSGPGANVLTF
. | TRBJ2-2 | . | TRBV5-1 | TGCGCCAGCAGCTTGATAGGGCCGGCCGGGGAGCTGTTTTTT | CASSLIGPAGELFF
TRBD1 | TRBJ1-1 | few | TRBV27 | TGTGCCAGCAGTTTCAAACAGGGGGGGAACACTGAAGCTTTCTTT | CASSFKQGGNTEAFF
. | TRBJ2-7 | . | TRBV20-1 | TGCAGTGTCGACGGCGCCTACGAGCAGTACTTC | CSVDGAYEQYF
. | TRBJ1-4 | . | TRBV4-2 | TGTGCCAGCAGCCAAGATGGGCAGGTTTGGGAAAAACTGTTTTTT | CASSQDGQVWEKLFF
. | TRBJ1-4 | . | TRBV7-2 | TGTGCCAGCAGCCTTAGACGGGATGCAACTAATGAAAAACTGTTTTTT | CASSLRRDATNEKLFF
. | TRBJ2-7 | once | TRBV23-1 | TGCGCCAGCAGTCAATCTGGATTGCAGGAGAGATACGAGCAGTACTTC | CASSQSGLQERYEQYF
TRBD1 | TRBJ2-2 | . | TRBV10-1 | TGCGCCAGCAGGAGCAGCAGGGAAGGGGGCGTCGGGGAGCTGTTTTTT | CASRSSREGGVGELFF
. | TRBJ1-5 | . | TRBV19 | TGTGCCAGTAGTATCGGTCAGCCCCAGCATTTT | CASSIGQPQHF
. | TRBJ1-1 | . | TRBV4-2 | TGTGCCAGCAGCTCTGGGGCGGTGAACACTGAAGCTTTCTTT | CASSSGAVNTEAFF
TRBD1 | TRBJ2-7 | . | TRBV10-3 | TGTGCCATCCGTGGGACAGGGGCTTACGAGCAGTACTTC | CAIRGTGAYEQYF
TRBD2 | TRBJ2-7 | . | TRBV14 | TGTGCCAGCAGCCCCCCTAGCGGGAGTAACTACGAGCAGTACTTC | CASSPPSGSNYEQYF